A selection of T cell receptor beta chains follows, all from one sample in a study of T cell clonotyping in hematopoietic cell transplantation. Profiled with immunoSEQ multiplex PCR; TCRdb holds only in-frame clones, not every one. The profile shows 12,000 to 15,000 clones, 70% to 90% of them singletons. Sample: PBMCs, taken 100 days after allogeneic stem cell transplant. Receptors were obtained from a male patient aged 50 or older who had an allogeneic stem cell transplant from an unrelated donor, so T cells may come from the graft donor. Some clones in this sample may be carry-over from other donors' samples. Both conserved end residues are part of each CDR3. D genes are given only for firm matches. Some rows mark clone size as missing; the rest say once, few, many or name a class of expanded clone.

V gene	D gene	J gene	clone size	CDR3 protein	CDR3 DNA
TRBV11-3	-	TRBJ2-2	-	CASSSATRSGELFF	TGTGCCAGCAGCTCGGCTACGAGAAGCGGGGAGCTGTTTTTT
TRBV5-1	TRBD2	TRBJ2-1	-	CASSLGGEGNEQFF	TGCGCCAGCAGCTTGGGGGGGGAGGGGAATGAGCAGTTCTTC
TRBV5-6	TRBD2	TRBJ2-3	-	CASSPTSGLTDTQYF	TGTGCCAGCAGCCCGACTAGCGGGCTAACAGATACGCAGTATTTT
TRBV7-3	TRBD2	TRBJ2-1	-	CASSRRTSGDEQFF	TGTGCCAGCAGCCGAAGGACTAGCGGGGATGAGCAGTTCTTC
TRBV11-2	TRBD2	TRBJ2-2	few	CASSETSGTAGELFF	TGTGCCAGCAGCGAGACTAGCGGGACTGCCGGGGAGCTGTTTTTT
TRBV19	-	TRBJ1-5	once	CASSLLNQPQHF	TGTGCCAGCAGTCTTCTCAATCAGCCCCAGCATTTT
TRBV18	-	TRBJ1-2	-	CASSPAVGGVYGYTF	TGTGCCAGCTCACCCGCCGTTGGGGGGGTCTATGGCTACACCTTC
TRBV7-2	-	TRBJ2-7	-	CASSAQQGSYEQYF	TGTGCCAGCAGCGCCCAACAAGGCTCCTACGAGCAGTACTTC
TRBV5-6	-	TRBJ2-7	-	CASPRQDYEQYF	TGTGCCAGCCCCCGACAGGACTACGAGCAGTACTTC
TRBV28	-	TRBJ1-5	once	CASSFPDRAYNQPQHF	TGTGCCAGCAGTTTCCCGGACCGGGCCTACAATCAGCCCCAGCATTTT
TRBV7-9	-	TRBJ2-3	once	CASSLEGRSTDTQYF	TGTGCCAGCAGCTTAGAGGGCAGGTCCACAGATACGCAGTATTTT
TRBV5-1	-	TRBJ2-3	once	CASSFDFGDGTLGDTDTQYF	TGCGCCAGCAGCTTTGATTTCGGTGACGGCACGTTGGGGGACACAGATACGCAGTATTTT
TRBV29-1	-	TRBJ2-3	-	CSVVVVADTQYF	TGCAGCGTTGTAGTGGTTGCAGATACGCAGTATTTT
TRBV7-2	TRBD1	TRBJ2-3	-	CASSPGQGTDTQYF	TGTGCCAGCAGCCCCGGACAGGGCACAGATACGCAGTATTTT
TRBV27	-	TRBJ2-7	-	CASSLGNRGGYEQYF	TGTGCCAGCAGTTTAGGTAACAGGGGAGGTTACGAGCAGTACTTC
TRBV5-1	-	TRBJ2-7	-	CASSSPDYEQYF	TGCGCCAGCAGCTCCCCCGACTACGAGCAGTACTTC
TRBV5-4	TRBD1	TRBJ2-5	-	CASSYGQGRETQYF	TGTGCCAGCAGCTACGGACAGGGCCGGGAGACCCAGTACTTC
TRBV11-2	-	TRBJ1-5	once	CASSLGRAGQPQHF	TGTGCCAGCAGCTTGGGGAGGGCGGGTCAGCCCCAGCATTTT
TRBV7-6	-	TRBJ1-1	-	CASSSLERYTEAFF	TGTGCCAGCAGCTCATTAGAGAGATACACTGAAGCTTTCTTT
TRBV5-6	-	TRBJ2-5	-	CASSLRGGETQYF	TGTGCCAGCAGCTTGAGGGGGGGCGAGACCCAGTACTTC
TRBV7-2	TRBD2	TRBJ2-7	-	CASSTPREYEQYF	TGTGCCAGCAGCACCCCGCGGGAGTACGAGCAGTACTTC
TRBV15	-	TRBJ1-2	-	CATSRDSGIAYGYTF	TGTGCCACCAGCAGGGATTCGGGTATTGCCTATGGCTACACCTTC
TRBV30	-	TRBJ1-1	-	CAWSVWRGTNQAFF	TGTGCCTGGAGTGTCTGGAGGGGGACTAATCAAGCTTTCTTT
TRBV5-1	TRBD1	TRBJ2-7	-	CASSFSPGTGTYEQYF	TGCGCCAGCAGCTTTAGCCCCGGGACAGGGACCTACGAGCAGTACTTC
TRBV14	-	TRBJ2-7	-	CASSHRWAQYF	TGTGCCAGCAGCCACCGATGGGCGCAGTACTTC
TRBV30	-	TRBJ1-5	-	CAWSGWAGNQPQHF	TGTGCCTGGAGTGGATGGGCAGGAAATCAGCCCCAGCATTTT
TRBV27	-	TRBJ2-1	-	CASKGGPYNEQFF	TGTGCTAGCAAGGGGGGGCCCTACAATGAGCAGTTCTTC
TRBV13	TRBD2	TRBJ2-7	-	CASSPAPGGLAGGPTYEQYF	TGTGCCAGCAGCCCGGCCCCCGGCGGACTAGCGGGAGGGCCCACCTACGAGCAGTACTTC
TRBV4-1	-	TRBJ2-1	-	CASSQEWEFTGIYEQFF	TGCGCCAGCAGCCAAGAATGGGAGTTTACAGGGATTTATGAGCAGTTCTTC
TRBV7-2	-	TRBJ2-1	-	CASSLEGGGYNEQFF	TGTGCCAGCAGCTTAGAGGGGGGGGGATACAATGAGCAGTTCTTC
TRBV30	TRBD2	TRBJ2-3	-	CARGTSGRTDTQYF	TGTGCCCGGGGGACTAGCGGGAGAACAGATACGCAGTATTTT
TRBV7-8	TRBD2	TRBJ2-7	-	CASRVGLADGYEQYF	TGTGCCAGCAGGGTCGGCCTAGCGGATGGCTACGAGCAGTACTTC
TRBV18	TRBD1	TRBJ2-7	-	CASSLVGTASYEQYF	TGTGCCAGCTCACTCGTCGGGACAGCTTCATACGAGCAGTACTTC
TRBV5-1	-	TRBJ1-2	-	CASSLAVNYGYTF	TGCGCCAGCAGCTTGGCCGTAAACTATGGCTACACCTTC
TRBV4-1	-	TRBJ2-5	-	CASSQGIETQYF	TGCGCCAGCAGCCAGGGTATAGAGACCCAGTACTTC
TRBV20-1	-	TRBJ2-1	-	CSAKRLNEQFF	TGCAGTGCTAAACGACTAAATGAGCAGTTCTTC
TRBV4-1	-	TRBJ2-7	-	CASSQDTSSADRSYEQYF	TGCGCCAGCAGCCAAGATACGTCTAGCGCCGATCGGTCCTACGAGCAGTACTTC
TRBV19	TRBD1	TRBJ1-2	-	CASSIYSGTDTYGYTF	TGTGCCAGTAGTATATATTCCGGGACAGATACTTATGGCTACACCTTC
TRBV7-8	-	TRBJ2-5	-	CASRVQGETQYF	TGTGCCAGTCGGGTCCAGGGAGAGACCCAGTACTTC
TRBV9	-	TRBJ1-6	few	CASSVQADGDSPLHF	TGTGCCAGCAGCGTACAAGCGGACGGGGATTCACCCCTCCACTTT
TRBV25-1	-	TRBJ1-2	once	CASSELGSVFGYTF	TGTGCCAGCAGTGAGCTCGGGTCGGTATTTGGCTACACCTTC
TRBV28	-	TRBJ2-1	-	CASSFSRLAGEQFF	TGTGCCAGCAGTTTTTCCCGACTTGCGGGTGAGCAGTTCTTC
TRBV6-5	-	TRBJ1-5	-	CASSFTASNQPQHF	TGTGCCAGCAGTTTTACAGCTAGCAATCAGCCCCAGCATTTT
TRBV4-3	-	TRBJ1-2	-	CASSQERTDYGYTF	TGCGCCAGCAGCCAAGAGAGGACGGATTATGGCTACACCTTC
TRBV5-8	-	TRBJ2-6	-	CASSLRRSGANVLTF	TGTGCCAGCAGCTTAAGGAGATCTGGGGCCAACGTCCTGACTTTC
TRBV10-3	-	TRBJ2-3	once	CAISEVRDTQYF	TGTGCCATCAGTGAAGTGAGGGATACGCAGTATTTT
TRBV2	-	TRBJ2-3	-	CASSEAEASWTDTQYF	TGTGCCAGCAGTGAAGCGGAGGCGAGCTGGACAGATACGCAGTATTTT
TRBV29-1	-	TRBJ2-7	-	CSVGSGEWYEQYF	TGCAGCGTTGGGTCGGGAGAATGGTACGAGCAGTACTTC
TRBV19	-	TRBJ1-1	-	CASSIGHRVNTEAFF	TGTGCCAGTAGTATCGGTCACAGGGTGAACACTGAAGCTTTCTTT